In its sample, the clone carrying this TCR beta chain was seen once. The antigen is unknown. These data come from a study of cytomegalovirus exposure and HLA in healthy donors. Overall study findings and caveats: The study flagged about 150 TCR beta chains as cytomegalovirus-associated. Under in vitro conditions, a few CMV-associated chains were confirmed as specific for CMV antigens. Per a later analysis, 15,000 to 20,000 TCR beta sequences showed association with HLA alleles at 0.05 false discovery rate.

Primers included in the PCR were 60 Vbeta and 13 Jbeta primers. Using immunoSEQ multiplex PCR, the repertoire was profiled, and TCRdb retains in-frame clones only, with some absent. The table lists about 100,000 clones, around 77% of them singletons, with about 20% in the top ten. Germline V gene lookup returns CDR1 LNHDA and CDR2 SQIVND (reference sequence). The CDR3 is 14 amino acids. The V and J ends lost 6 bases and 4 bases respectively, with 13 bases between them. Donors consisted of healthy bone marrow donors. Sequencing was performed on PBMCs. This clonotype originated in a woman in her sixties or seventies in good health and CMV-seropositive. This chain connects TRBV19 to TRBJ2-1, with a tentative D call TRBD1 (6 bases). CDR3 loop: CASRRAGEYNEQFF. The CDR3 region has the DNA TGTGCCAGTAGGAGGGCAGGGGAATACAATGAGCAGTTCTTC.